Sequencing of this T cell receptor beta chain was carried out in a study of shared clonotypes between healthy human individuals. Study summary: Donors had three CD4 naive, three CD4 memory, two CD8 naive and one CD8 memory plate apiece. Overall study findings and caveats: The study drew on few donors, limiting represented genetic and exposure-history diversity.

From germline, CDR1 is SGHDN and CDR2 FVKESK. Trimming took off 1 base at V and 10 bases at J, with 13 bases between the two ends. The CDR3 is 14 residues long. Each subset's genomic DNA was shared equally among a number of immunoSEQ plates. Authors' analysis steps: Quality scores were absent from the junction-only immunoSEQ sequences, so filtering differed. TCRdb keeps only in-frame clones here, not all; method: immunoSEQ multiplex PCR. That table is the source of V, J and clone size, and D and trimming were worked out from the DNA. Here the sample spans 850,000 to 1,200,000 clones, around 76% being singletons. Only one count was recorded for this clone. The antigen is unknown.

This sequence joins TRBV14 and TRBJ1-4; D is uncertain. Sample: memory CD4+ T cells sorted from blood. The subset: CD45RA-negative fraction. This TCR was sampled from a young man in good health. The CDR3 loop reads CASSQGASSGKLFF. CDR3 nucleotide sequence: TGTGCCAGCAGCCAAGGGGCGTCTAGCGGAAAACTGTTTTTT.